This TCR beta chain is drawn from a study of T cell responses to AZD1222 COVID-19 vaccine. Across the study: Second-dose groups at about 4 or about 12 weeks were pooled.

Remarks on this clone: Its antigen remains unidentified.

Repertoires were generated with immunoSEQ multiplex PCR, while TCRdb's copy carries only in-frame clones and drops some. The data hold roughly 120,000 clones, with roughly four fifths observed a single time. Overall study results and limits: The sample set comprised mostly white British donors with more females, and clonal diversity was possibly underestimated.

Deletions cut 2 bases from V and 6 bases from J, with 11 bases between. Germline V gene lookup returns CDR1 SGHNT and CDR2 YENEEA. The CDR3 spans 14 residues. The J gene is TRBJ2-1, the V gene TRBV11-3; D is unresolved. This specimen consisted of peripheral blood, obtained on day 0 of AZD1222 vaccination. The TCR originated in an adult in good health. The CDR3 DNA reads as TGTGCCAGCAGCTTAATTGCCGGAGTCAATGAGCAGTTCTTC. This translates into CASSLIAGVNEQFF.